This is a list of T cell receptor beta chains from one sample in a study of CD8 T cells in ankylosing spondylitis. A single record per CDR3 protein comes from TCRdb applying MiXCR to the 5' RACE reads. The sample lists 700,000 to 1,000,000 distinct CDR3 sequences; 12% were seen once. Material for sequencing was blood, either unsorted or a sorted T cell fraction (not recorded which). The receptors were gathered from a male donor with ankylosing spondylitis. Both conserved end residues are part of each CDR3. A D gene is named only where the DNA matches it firmly. Some rows mark clone size as missing; the rest say once, few, many or name a class of expanded clone.

clone size | D gene | J gene | V gene | CDR3 protein | CDR3 DNA
NA | NA | TRBJ2-1 | TRBV30 | CAWSVVDYNEQFF | TGTGCCTGGAGTGTGGTAGACTACAATGAGCAGTTCTTC
NA | TRBD2 | TRBJ2-2 | TRBV27 | CASSYRGLAGRRRGGELFF | TGTGCCAGCAGTTACCGGGGACTAGCGGGCCGAAGACGTGGCGGGGAGCTGTTTTTT
few | NA | TRBJ1-3 | TRBV7-6 | CASSLVAGVAPPFGNTIYF | TGTGCCAGCAGCTTAGTTGCGGGGGTGGCTCCGCCATTCGGAAACACCATATATTTT
few | NA | TRBJ2-2 | TRBV7-9 | CASSLKIPGELFF | TGTGCCAGCAGCTTAAAGATTCCCGGGGAGCTGTTTTTT
NA | NA | TRBJ2-3 | TRBV15 | CATVRDPTSTDTQYF | TGTGCCACCGTTCGGGACCCAACTAGCACAGATACGCAGTATTTT
few | TRBD2 | TRBJ2-3 | TRBV20-1 | CSARWAGGDTDTQYF | TGCAGTGCTAGATGGGCGGGGGGGGACACAGATACGCAGTATTTT
many | NA | TRBJ1-1 | TRBV4-3 | CASSQDSEGNTEAFF | TGCGCCAGCAGCCAAGATTCTGAGGGTAACACTGAAGCTTTCTTT
NA | NA | TRBJ1-1 | TRBV9 | CASSRSEAGPEAFF | TGTGCCAGCAGTCGATCTGAGGCCGGACCTGAAGCTTTCTTT
NA | TRBD1 | TRBJ1-4 | TRBV28 | CASSSGQHNEKLFF | TGTGCCAGCAGTTCGGGACAGCACAATGAAAAACTGTTTTTT
NA | NA | TRBJ2-3 | TRBV5-1 | CASSLLMADTQYF | TGCGCCAGCAGCCTTCTCATGGCAGATACGCAGTATTTT